The 32 T cell receptor beta chains presented below share a single source sample, sequenced in a study of blood T cell repertoires in COVID-19. TCRdb's copy holds only in-frame clones and misses some; the assay was immunoSEQ multiplex PCR. Counted here are about 200,000 clones, roughly four fifths occurring once; the ten biggest clones make up 8% to 9%. What was sequenced was peripheral blood. All receptors derive from a woman aged 80 or over with COVID-19, enrolled during active disease.

The rearrangement links TRBV10-3 to TRBJ2-7; 10 nucleotides match TRBD2. CDR3 size: 19 residues. Germline V lookup: CDR1 ENHRY, CDR2 SYGVKD. V shed 0 bases, J shed 0 bases, and the junction held 11 bases outside the gene matches. This CDR3 is CAISESALAGAFFSYEQYF. The CDR3 DNA follows: TGTGCCATCAGTGAGTCGGCGCTAGCGGGAGCCTTCTTCTCCTACGAGCAGTACTTC.

The chain has TRBV18 and TRBJ2-7; D perhaps matches TRBD1 (6 bases). The CDR3 extends over 16 amino acids. CDR1 is KGHSH, CDR2 LQKENI, per germline. Trimming cost V 3 bases and J 6 bases, with 21 bases left between them. This CDR3 is CASSPAKGVGVGEQYF. The CDR3 DNA sequence: TGTGCCAGCTCACCGGCAAAGGGGGTCGGTGTCGGCGAGCAGTACTTC.

The chain has TRBV27 and TRBJ2-1; 8 bases line up with TRBD1. The CDR3 runs 17 residues. CDR1 is MNHEY, CDR2 SMNVEV, per germline (reference sequence). Germline trimming cut 5 bases from V and 6 bases from J; bases unmatched to any gene: 15. The CDR3, as DNA: TGTGCCAGCAGTCTACTCGGCATCGGGACAGGTACCAATGAGCAGTTCTTC. This gives the protein CASSLLGIGTGTNEQFF.

This sequence joins TRBV5-1 and TRBJ2-5; perhaps TRBD1 as D (5 bases). This CDR3 comprises 13 residues. Germline CDR1 reads SGHRS; CDR2 reads YFSETQ. With 0 bases removed from V and 2 bases from J, the gap between germline ends came to 5 bases. The CDR3 coding sequence is TGCGCCAGCAGCTTGGAGGGGCAAGAGACCCAGTACTTC. This translates into CASSLEGQETQYF.

The chain links TRBV27 to TRBJ2-2; no definite D call. V was trimmed by 3 bases and J by 3 bases, leaving 5 bases between them. The CDR3 spans 13 residues. Germline CDR1 MNHEY, CDR2 SMNVEV (reference sequence). CDR3 residues: CASSFPDTGELFF. CDR3 bases: TGTGCCAGCAGTTTCCCCGACACCGGGGAGCTGTTTTTT.

The chain joins TRBV6-1 to TRBJ2-3; 7 bases are shared with TRBD1. The CDR3 runs 16 residues. CDR1 is MNHNS and CDR2 is SASEGT in the germline V gene. With 4 bases clipped from V and 0 bases from J, the junction kept 7 bases outside the gene matches. The CDR3 nucleotides are TGTGCCAGCAGTGTAGTGGGGACAGCTAGCACAGATACGCAGTATTTT. Translating it yields CASSVVGTASTDTQYF.

This clone appeared a few times. The rearrangement links TRBV19 to TRBJ1-6; 7 bases map to TRBD1. CDR3 size: 14 residues. Germline V lookup: CDR1 LNHDA, CDR2 SQIVND (reference sequence). The V segment lost 5 bases and the J segment 9 bases; nucleotides outside the gene matches: 7. The CDR3 coding sequence is TGTGCCAGTAGTTCCGGGGACAGCATTTCACCCCTCCACTTT. This translates into CASSSGDSISPLHF.

The V call is TRBV21-1, the J call TRBJ2-7; the table calls TRBD2, which could not be checked here. TRBV21-1 is flagged as a pseudogene. The CDR3 has 19 residues. CDR3 bases: TGTGCCAGCAGCAAAGGACCGGGACAGGGGGCAGCGGGAGGGTACGAGCAGTACTTC. This translates into CASSKGPGQGAAGGYEQYF.

CDR3: CASSSHYLDEKLFF. CDR3 bases: TGTGCCAGCAGCTCCCACTATTTGGATGAAAAACTGTTTTTT. The chain uses TRBV5-4 and TRBJ1-4, with unresolved D. Germline loops: CDR1 SGHNT, CDR2 YYREEE (reference sequence). V lost 3 bases, J lost 6 bases, and 12 bases lay in between. This CDR3 has 14 residues.

This chain uses TRBV6-5 with TRBJ2-7; weak D call: TRBD1 (5 bases). The V end lost 7 bases, the J end lost 3 bases, and 16 bases lay between the germline ends. The CDR3 has 14 amino acids. Germline V gene data show CDR1 as MNHEY and CDR2 as SVGAGI. CDR3 region: CASILGGASYEQYF. For the CDR3, the DNA is TGTGCCAGCATCCTCGGTGGGGCCAGCTACGAGCAGTACTTC.

This clone was counted between two and nine times. The J gene is TRBJ1-1, the V gene TRBV19; TRBD1 matches at 9 bases. The J segment lost 5 bases and the V segment lost 5 bases, leaving 9 bases of the junction unmatched. CDR3 length equals 15 residues. The V gene's germline CDR1 is LNHDA and CDR2 SQIVND (reference sequence). The CDR3 loop is CASSRWDRVGTEAFF. CDR3 coding DNA: TGTGCCAGTAGTCGATGGGACAGGGTGGGGACTGAAGCTTTCTTT. The complete variable domain, with remaining parts taken from reference TRBV19 and TRBJ1-1, reads DGGITQSPKYLFRKEGQNVTLSCEQNLNHDAMYWYRQDPGQGLRLIYYSQIVNDFQKGDIAEGYSVSREKKESFPLTVTSAQKNPTAFYLCASSRWDRVGTEAFFGQGTRLTVV.

This CDR3 reads CASSLFGRPYEQYF. In nucleotides, the CDR3 is TGTGCCAGCAGTTTATTCGGGAGACCCTACGAGCAGTACTTC. The rearrangement links TRBV28 to TRBJ2-7; the D gene is possibly TRBD2 (6 bases). The germline V gene encodes CDR1 MDHEN and CDR2 SYDVKM. CDR3 size: 14 residues. V dropped 1 base and J dropped 2 bases, with 9 bases sitting between them.

The rearrangement uses TRBV28 and TRBJ2-3; 8 bases agree with TRBD2. The germline CDR1 and CDR2 sequences are MDHEN and SYDVKM. The V and J ends lost 4 bases and 4 bases, in that order; junction bases with no gene match: 7. This CDR3 has 15 amino acids. The CDR3 sequence is CASSSLTGGSDTQYF. CDR3 sequence (DNA): TGTGCCAGCAGTTCCCTTACGGGGGGGTCAGATACGCAGTATTTT.

The rearrangement links TRBV19 to TRBJ1-3, with 9 bases that match TRBD1. V gave up 8 bases and J gave up 2 bases; unmatched junction bases: 7. This CDR3 is 15 amino acids long. Germline V gene data show CDR1 as LNHDA and CDR2 as SQIVND (reference sequence). CDR3 sequence reads: CASGTGKKTGNTIYF. In DNA, the CDR3 is TGTGCCAGTGGGACAGGGAAGAAAACTGGAAACACCATATATTTT. The variable domain in full, with the rest retrieved from reference TRBV19 and TRBJ1-3, is DGGITQSPKYLFRKEGQNVTLSCEQNLNHDAMYWYRQDPGQGLRLIYYSQIVNDFQKGDIAEGYSVSREKKESFPLTVTSAQKNPTAFYLCASGTGKKTGNTIYFGEGSWLTVV.

J is TRBJ2-6 and V is TRBV4-3; TRBD1 agrees at 7 bases. Germline CDR1 reads LGHNA; CDR2 reads YSLEER. This CDR3 is built from 17 residues. Losses at the gene ends were 5 bases for V and 1 base for J; bases not matched to a gene: 8. DNA for the CDR3: TGCGCCAGCAGCGGGGGCAGGGGGAAGTCTGGGGCCAACGTCCTGACTTTC. This gives the protein CASSGGRGKSGANVLTF.

This clone was detected only a few times. Distinct nucleotide sequences in the sample also encode this CDR3. The chain has TRBV18 and TRBJ1-3, with D maybe TRBD1 (5 bases). Trimming removed 3 bases from V and 0 bases from J, with 6 bases in between. The CDR3 is made up of 14 amino acids. Per germline, CDR1 KGHSH and CDR2 LQKENI. CDR3 residues: CASSPGGSGNTIYF. In DNA form, the CDR3 reads TGTGCCAGCTCACCGGGGGGCTCTGGAAACACCATATATTTT.

The chain has TRBV30 and TRBJ1-5; maybe TRBD1 (5 bases). CDR1 is GTSNPN and CDR2 is SVGIG in the germline V gene (reference sequence). The V end was cut by 0 bases, the J end by 7 bases, with 13 bases between. The CDR3 totals 14 residues. The CDR3 DNA is TGTGCCTGGAGTGTAGTCGGGGGAATGCAGCCCCAGCATTTT. Protein sequence: CAWSVVGGMQPQHF.

This chain uses TRBV6-6 with TRBJ1-5; 8 bases map to TRBD1. Germline V lookup: CDR1 MNHNY, CDR2 SVGAGI (reference sequence). J gave up 3 bases and V 6 bases, and 4 bases lay outside the gene matches. The CDR3 is 14 residues long. The CDR3 nucleotides read TGTGCCAGCAGACAGGGGGGGAACAATCAGCCCCAGCATTTT. It codes for CASRQGGNNQPQHF.

The chain joins TRBV5-5 to TRBJ1-2, with no clear D. This CDR3 region has 13 residues. Looked up from germline, CDR1 is SGHKS and CDR2 is YYEKEE (reference sequence). V was shortened by 5 bases and J by 8 bases, with 16 bases between the two germline ends. CDR3 region: CASSFQAPGGYTF. CDR3 coding DNA: TGTGCCAGCAGTTTTCAGGCCCCCGGAGGCTACACCTTC.

For the CDR3, the DNA is TGTGCCAGCAGTCCGGGTACTAACTATGGCTACACCTTC. It codes for CASSPGTNYGYTF. The rearrangement links TRBV6-4 to TRBJ1-2; the D is unclear. Germline V gives CDR1 MRHNA, CDR2 SNTAGT. Trimming took 5 bases from V and 0 from J, leaving 7 bases between them. CDR3 length equals 13 residues.

This chain connects TRBV7-2 to TRBJ1-5, with a weak D call TRBD1 (6 bases). Germline lookup yields CDR1 SGHTA and CDR2 FQGNSA. The CDR3 consists of 16 residues. Trimming cost V 5 bases and J 0 bases, with 14 bases left between them. The CDR3 coding sequence is TGTGCCAGCAGCCCAGGGGCAGTCTTTAGCAATCAGCCCCAGCATTTT. Amino acids: CASSPGAVFSNQPQHF.

The gene calls are TRBV5-1 and TRBJ1-3; unclear D gene. CDR1 and CDR2 from the germline V gene are SGHRS and YFSETQ. Trimming cost V 0 bases and J 4 bases, with 11 bases left between them. The CDR3 length is 15 residues. The DNA of the CDR3 is TGCGCCAGCAGCTTGGCCGTGATGGCCGGAAACACCATATATTTT. This encodes CASSLAVMAGNTIYF.

This clone came up once. The chain employs TRBV5-6 and TRBJ1-1; 8 bases are a match to TRBD1. The germline V gene has CDR1 SGHDT and CDR2 YYEEEE. The CDR3 extends over 13 amino acids. The junction had 7 bases not matched to a gene; V was cut back by 4 bases and J by 8 bases. This CDR3 is CASSPRTGLEAFF. The DNA of the CDR3 is TGTGCCAGCAGCCCTAGGACAGGGTTAGAAGCTTTCTTT.

V is TRBV7-9 and J is TRBJ2-7, with TRBD2 matching over 9 bases. This CDR3 region has 14 residues. Germline V gives CDR1 SEHNR, CDR2 FQNEAQ (reference sequence). V was pared by 1 base and J by 4 bases, with 2 bases of the junction left unmatched. CDR3 DNA sequence: TGTGCCAGCAGCTTAGGCAGCGGGAGGTACGAGCAGTACTTC. The encoded protein is CASSLGSGRYEQYF.

The chain uses TRBV30 and TRBJ1-3; 8 positions match TRBD1. V was pared by 4 bases and J by 4 bases, with 9 bases of the junction left unmatched. The CDR3 extends over 15 amino acids. Per germline, CDR1 GTSNPN and CDR2 SVGIG (reference sequence). The CDR3 sequence: CAWNSGQGGGNTIYF. The CDR3, as DNA: TGTGCCTGGAACTCCGGACAGGGAGGCGGAAACACCATATATTTT.

J is TRBJ1-6 and V is TRBV9, with no clear D. Deletions cut 7 bases from V and 0 bases from J, with 17 bases between. This CDR3 has 17 residues. From germline, CDR1 is SGDLS and CDR2 YYNGEE. CDR3: CASSAREAGSYNSPLHF. CDR3 sequence (DNA): TGTGCCAGCTCCGCGCGTGAGGCGGGCTCCTATAATTCACCCCTCCACTTT. Based on the CDR3 plus reference TRBV9 and TRBJ1-6, the full variable domain is DSGVTQTPKHLITATGQRVTLRCSPRSGDLSVYWYQQSLDQGLQFLIQYYNGEERAKGNILERFSAQQFPDLHSELNLSSLELGDSALYFCASSAREAGSYNSPLHFGNGTRLTVT.

V usage is TRBV29-1 and J usage is TRBJ1-4; 7 positions agree with TRBD1. CDR1 and CDR2 from the germline V gene are SQVTM and ANQGSEA. V was pared by 2 bases and J by 4 bases, with 4 bases of the junction left unmatched. The CDR3 loop spans 14 amino acids. CDR3 nucleotides: TGCAGCGTTGAATCGGGACAGCATAATGAAAAACTGTTTTTT. It yields the protein CSVESGQHNEKLFF.

The DNA of the CDR3 is TGTGCCAGCAGCCAACAGGGTTTTACTGAAGCTTTCTTT. Protein product: CASSQQGFTEAFF. This chain links TRBV14 with TRBJ1-1, with D maybe TRBD1 (5 bases). This CDR3 comprises 13 residues. Per the germline V gene, CDR1 is SGHDN and CDR2 is FVKESK. Trimming left V 2 bases short and J 5 bases short, with 9 bases between.

This chain uses TRBV7-2 with TRBJ2-2, with 12 bases identical to TRBD2. Germline values: CDR1 SGHTA, CDR2 FQGNSA. V dropped 5 bases and J dropped 6; count of bases not matched to a gene: 7. The CDR3 covers 16 residues. The CDR3 bases are TGTGCCAGCAGCCAGACTAGCGGGAGAAGGGCCGGGGAGCTGTTTTTT. Encoded protein: CASSQTSGRRAGELFF.

CDR3 protein: CASSLATGTYTEAFF. The CDR3 DNA follows: TGTGCCAGCAGCTTAGCGACAGGGACCTACACTGAAGCTTTCTTT. The chain is built from TRBV7-2 and TRBJ1-1; 7 bases fit TRBD1. V shed 0 bases and J 3 bases; nucleotides not matched to a gene: 4. The CDR3 spans 15 residues. Germline assignment: CDR1 SGHTA and CDR2 FQGNSA.

The V call is TRBV30, the J call TRBJ2-3; 10 positions match TRBD2. With 3 bases clipped from V and 3 bases from J, the junction kept 3 bases outside the gene matches. Per germline, CDR1 GTSNPN and CDR2 SVGIG (reference sequence). This CDR3 is built from 14 residues. CDR3 DNA: TGTGCCTGGAGGCCTAGCGGGGGAACAGATACGCAGTATTTT. This encodes CAWRPSGGTDTQYF.

J is TRBJ1-6 and V is TRBV3-1 (or the pseudogene TRBV3-2); unclear D gene. Trimming removed 1 base at V and 0 bases at J, with 7 bases between. CDR3 length equals 16 residues. From germline, CDR1 is LGHDT and CDR2 YNNKEL (reference sequence). The CDR3 nucleotides are TGTGCCAGCAGCCAAGTCCCGAGCTCCTATAATTCACCCCTCCACTTT. Its protein product is CASSQVPSSYNSPLHF.